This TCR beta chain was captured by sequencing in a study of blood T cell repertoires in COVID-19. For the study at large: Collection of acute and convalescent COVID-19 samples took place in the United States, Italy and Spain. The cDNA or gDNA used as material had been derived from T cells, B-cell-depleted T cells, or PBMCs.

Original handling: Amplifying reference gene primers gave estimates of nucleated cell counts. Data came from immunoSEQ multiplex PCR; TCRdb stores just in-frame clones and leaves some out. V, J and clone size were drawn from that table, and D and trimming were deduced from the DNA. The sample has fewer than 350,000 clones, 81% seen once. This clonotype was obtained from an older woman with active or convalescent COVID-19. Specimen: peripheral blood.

The CDR3 loop is CASSSQGAENTEAFF. CDR3 DNA sequence: TGTGCCAGCAGCTCACAGGGGGCGGAGAACACTGAAGCTTTCTTT. The chain uses TRBV7-3 and TRBJ1-1; TRBD1 matches at 9 bases. Losses at the gene ends were 4 bases for V and 1 base for J; bases not matched to a gene: 4. From germline, CDR1 is SGHTA and CDR2 FQGTGA. There are 15 residues in the CDR3.